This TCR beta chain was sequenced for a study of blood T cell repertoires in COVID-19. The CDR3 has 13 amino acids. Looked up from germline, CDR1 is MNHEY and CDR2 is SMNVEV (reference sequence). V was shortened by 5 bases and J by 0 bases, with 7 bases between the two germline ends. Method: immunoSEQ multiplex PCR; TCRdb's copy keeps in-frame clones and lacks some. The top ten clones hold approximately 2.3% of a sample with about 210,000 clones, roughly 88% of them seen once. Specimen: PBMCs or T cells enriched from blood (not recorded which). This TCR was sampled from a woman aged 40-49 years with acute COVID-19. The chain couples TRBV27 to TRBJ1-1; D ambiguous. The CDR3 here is CASSRDMNTEAFF. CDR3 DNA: TGTGCCAGCAGTCGTGACATGAACACTGAAGCTTTCTTT.